The entry below gives a single T cell receptor beta chain sequence along with its context. The sample belongs to a study of blood T cell repertoires in COVID-19. Whole-study context: Samples of COVID-19 (acute and convalescent) were obtained from the United States, Italy and Spain. PBMCs, B-cell-depleted T cells, or T cells were the source of the cDNA or gDNA that made up the material.

The germline V gene has CDR1 MNHNS and CDR2 SASEGT. The CDR3 sequence is 14 residues long. V was clipped by 0 bases and J by 3 bases, with 8 bases between them. In the authors' methods: For nucleated cells, counts were estimated from reference gene primer amplification. TCRdb keeps only in-frame clones here, not all; method: immunoSEQ multiplex PCR. The V and J calls and clone size are taken from that table; D and trimming were inferred from the DNA. The sample yields around 160,000 clones, over 70% seen once. Sequences were obtained from peripheral blood. This chain links TRBV6-1 with TRBJ1-1; unclear D gene. The clonotype comes from an elderly man with acute or convalescent COVID-19. The CDR3: CASSEAGRDTEAFF. The CDR3 DNA is TGTGCCAGCAGTGAAGCTGGGAGGGACACTGAAGCTTTCTTT.